Following are 9 T cell receptor beta chains from one sample sequenced in a study of shared T cell receptors in the human thymus. The table came from immunoSEQ multiplex PCR; TCRdb's copy has only in-frame clones and leaves some out. This sample has over 650,000 clones, with 87% found just once. The sample was also linked to a second study, of human thymus T cells.

The source material was thymocytes. These receptors originate from a boy in the first two years of life with a congenital heart defect.

V and J are TRBV25-1 and TRBJ2-7, with TRBD2 matching 7 bases. Germline V CDR1 and CDR2: MGHDK, SYGVNS. The CDR3 sequence is 14 residues long. The J segment lost 4 bases and the V segment lost 4 bases, leaving 7 bases of the junction unmatched. In DNA, the CDR3 is TGTGCCAGCAGTGTCATCGGGACTATTTACGAGCAGTACTTC. It encodes CASSVIGTIYEQYF.

This chain joins TRBV2 and TRBJ2-7, with 7 bases identical to TRBD2. Germline assignment: CDR1 SNHLY and CDR2 FYNNEI. The length of the CDR3 is 15 residues. V was clipped by 6 bases and J by 5 bases; unmatched bases: 13. The CDR3 sequence is CASSVPGGLGDEQYF. In nucleotides, the CDR3 is TGTGCCAGCAGCGTTCCGGGAGGCCTAGGCGACGAGCAGTACTTC.

The chain carries TRBV30 and TRBJ1-2, with 9 bases aligning to TRBD1. The CDR3 has 17 residues. V gave up 6 bases and J gave up 4 bases; unmatched junction bases: 18. CDR1 is GTSNPN and CDR2 is SVGIG in the germline V gene (reference sequence). The CDR3 spells CACQSPKPGQGGYGYTF. CDR3 in DNA: TGTGCCTGCCAAAGTCCGAAACCGGGACAGGGAGGCTATGGCTACACCTTC.

This chain connects TRBV4-1 to TRBJ2-5; a weak D match, TRBD2 (6 bases). CDR1 is MGHRA, CDR2 YSYEKL, per germline. V was shortened by 0 bases and J by 4 bases, with 18 bases between the two germline ends. The CDR3 sequence is 17 residues long. CDR3 bases: TGCGCCAGCAGCCAAGAGGAGCGGGCGGGGCCAGGAGAGACCCAGTACTTC. Encoded protein: CASSQEERAGPGETQYF.

The chain is built from TRBV13 and TRBJ2-3; weak D call: TRBD2 (6 bases). The germline V and J ends were trimmed by 1 base and 1 base, with 12 bases remaining between them. The germline CDR1 and CDR2 sequences are PRHDT and FYEKMQ (reference sequence). The CDR3 extends over 16 amino acids. The CDR3 is CASSLDPGLGTDTQYF. The CDR3, as DNA: TGTGCCAGCAGCTTAGATCCGGGACTCGGCACAGATACGCAGTATTTT. The complete variable domain, with remaining parts taken from reference TRBV13 and TRBJ2-3, reads AAGVIQSPRHLIKEKRETATLKCYPIPRHDTVYWYQQGPGQDPQFLISFYEKMQSDKGSIPDRFSAQQFSDYHSELNMSSLELGDSALYFCASSLDPGLGTDTQYFGPGTRLTVL.

The chain combines TRBV11-2 with TRBJ1-5; no clear D gene. Germline V CDR1 and CDR2: SGHAT, FQNNGV. V lost 1 base to trimming and J lost 5 bases, with 24 bases between them. CDR3 length: 19 residues. CDR3 sequence (DNA): TGTGCCAGCAGCTTAGTACTCCCCCCGATGGAGGATCCCTATCAGCCCCAGCATTTT. Encoded protein: CASSLVLPPMEDPYQPQHF.

The V and J genes are TRBV2 and TRBJ2-7, with D uncertain. Germline-derived CDR1 and CDR2 are SNHLY and FYNNEI. V was clipped by 3 bases and J by 3 bases, with 9 bases between them. This CDR3 has 13 amino acids. The CDR3 sequence: CASSDPMFYEQYF. CDR3 nucleotide sequence: TGTGCCAGCAGTGACCCTATGTTCTACGAGCAGTACTTC.

This chain links TRBV11-2 with TRBJ2-7, with a tentative D call TRBD2 (5 bases). Germline V gene sequence: CDR1 SGHAT, CDR2 FQNNGV. Trimming left V 4 bases short and J 6 bases short, with 25 bases between. The CDR3 runs 17 residues. The CDR3 loop is CASSSKATRSWECEQYF. CDR3 coding DNA: TGTGCCAGCAGCTCCAAAGCCACTAGGTCCTGGGAGTGCGAGCAGTACTTC.

This sequence joins TRBV5-4 and TRBJ2-3, with a weak D call TRBD2 (7 bases). Trimming took 4 bases from V and 5 from J, leaving 26 bases between them. In germline, CDR1 is SGHNT, CDR2 YYREEE (reference sequence). The CDR3 is 18 amino acids. The CDR3 sequence is CASSPRPLLRGGIDTQYF. The CDR3 nucleotides are TGTGCCAGCAGCCCACGCCCCCTTCTCAGGGGAGGGATAGATACGCAGTATTTT.